These 11 T cell receptor beta chains originate from one sample sequenced in a study of early T cells in non-severe SARS-CoV-2 infection. Via MiXCR, TCRdb re-called the 5' RACE reads, giving one row per CDR3 protein. The sample consists of some 73,000 distinct CDR3 sequences, 10% to 15% of them appearing once. Sequenced input: whole blood. These receptors came from an adult who was a healthcare worker with PCR-confirmed SARS-CoV-2 infection or an uninfected control (not recorded which).

The chain carries TRBV15 and TRBJ2-1; no firm D call. In germline, CDR1 is LNHNV, CDR2 YYDKDF (reference sequence). The CDR3 totals 16 residues. V lost 2 bases and J 0 bases, leaving 11 bases between the germline ends. In nucleotides, the CDR3 is TGTGCCACCAGCAGACCAAGCGTAAGCTCCTACAATGAGCAGTTCTTC. This gives the protein CATSRPSVSSYNEQFF. The full variable domain, completed using reference TRBV15 and TRBJ2-1, is DAMVIQNPRYQVTQFGKPVTLSCSQTLNHNVMYWYQQKSSQAPKLLFHYYDKDFNNEADTPDNFQSRRPNTSFCFLDIRSPGLGDTAMYLCATSRPSVSSYNEQFFGPGTRLTVL.

This clonotype turned up a few times. V and J are TRBV7-9 and TRBJ2-7, with D perhaps being TRBD1 or TRBD2 (5 bases each). The CDR3 loop spans 14 amino acids. The germline CDR1 and CDR2 sequences are SEHNR and FQNEAQ (reference sequence). V lost 2 bases and J 3 bases, leaving 11 bases between the germline ends. The CDR3 sequence: CASSLSGPDYEQYF. In DNA form, the CDR3 reads TGTGCCAGCAGCTTATCGGGACCCGACTACGAGCAGTACTTC.

The rearrangement uses TRBV14 and TRBJ2-5; 7 bases map to TRBD2. The CDR3 sequence is 15 residues long. The germline gives CDR1 SGHDN, CDR2 FVKESK. V lost 4 bases to trimming and J lost 3 bases; unmatched junction nucleotides: 8. CDR3 coding DNA: TGTGCCAGCAGCCCCTGGCGCGGGAGCGAAGAGACCCAGTACTTC. Translating it yields CASSPWRGSEETQYF.

The chain joins TRBV29-1 to TRBJ2-3; D unclear. V lost 6 bases, J lost 6 bases, and 10 bases lay in between. This CDR3 comprises 11 residues. Germline CDR1 reads SQVTM; CDR2 reads ANQGSEA. CDR3 DNA: TGCAGCGTCGATCCCGGGGATACGCAGTATTTT. Protein product: CSVDPGDTQYF.

As concerns this clonotype: This may arise from a read error, as a much more abundant clone is one base away. This chain joins TRBV7-8 and TRBJ2-3; D may be TRBD1 or TRBD2 (5 bases each). Germline values: CDR1 SGHVS, CDR2 FQNEAQ. The CDR3 length is 15 residues. CDR3 in DNA: TGTGTCAGCAGCTGGGCGAGGGGATCACGAGATACGCAGTATTTT. This encodes CVSSWARGSRDTQYF.

This clonotype came up many times. The chain couples TRBV7-3 to TRBJ2-3; D is perhaps TRBD1 or TRBD2 (5 bases each). The V and J ends lost 3 bases and 2 bases respectively, with 12 bases between them. Germline CDR1 is SGHTA and CDR2 is FQGTGA. This CDR3 region has 15 residues. This chain's CDR3 is CASSLGVAYTDTQYF. In nucleotides, the CDR3 is TGTGCCAGCAGCTTGGGGGTGGCGTACACAGATACGCAGTATTTT.

The V gene is TRBV27, the J gene TRBJ2-7; D is perhaps TRBD1 (5 bases). The CDR3 extends over 13 amino acids. Germline CDR1 is MNHEY and CDR2 is SMNVEV (reference sequence). V was clipped by 6 bases and J by 5 bases, with 14 bases between them. CDR3 nucleotide sequence: TGTGCCAGCAGCCGCAGGGAAGAGAACGAGCAGTACTTC. This translates into CASSRREENEQYF.

The V gene is TRBV19, the J gene TRBJ2-4; maybe TRBD2 (6 bases). The CDR3 extends over 14 amino acids. The V end lost 6 bases, the J end lost 7 bases, and 16 bases lay between the germline ends. Germline lookup yields CDR1 LNHDA and CDR2 SQIVND (reference sequence). For the CDR3, the DNA is TGTGCCAGTAGGCCTCGAGGGGAGGACAACATTCAGTACTTC. It encodes CASRPRGEDNIQYF. Looking up the rest from reference TRBV19 and TRBJ2-4 gives the full variable domain: DGGITQSPKYLFRKEGQNVTLSCEQNLNHDAMYWYRQDPGQGLRLIYYSQIVNDFQKGDIAEGYSVSREKKESFPLTVTSAQKNPTAFYLCASRPRGEDNIQYFGAGTRLSVL.

J is TRBJ2-2 and V is TRBV2; D is possibly TRBD1 (5 bases). The CDR3 is 13 residues long. Trimming took 8 bases from V and 2 from J, leaving 9 bases between them. Germline V lookup: CDR1 SNHLY, CDR2 FYNNEI. The CDR3 spells CASYQGNTGELFF. The CDR3 DNA reads TGTGCCAGCTACCAGGGAAACACCGGGGAGCTGTTTTTT.

CDR3 coding DNA: TGTGCCAGCAGTTTAAGGCACACCGGGGAGCTGTTTTTT. Its protein product is CASSLRHTGELFF. The chain links TRBV28 to TRBJ2-2; no clear D. Germline V gene lookup returns CDR1 MDHEN and CDR2 SYDVKM. There are 13 residues in the CDR3. V shed 2 bases and J shed 3 bases, with 4 bases lying between them.

This clonotype was counted only a few times. J is TRBJ1-2 and V is TRBV18; TRBD1 aligns across 7 bases. The ends lost 6 bases at V and 6 bases at J; junction bases unmatched: 4. This CDR3 is 12 amino acids long. Germline CDR1 reads KGHSH; CDR2 reads LQKENI. CDR3 region: CASSLGQDGYTF. CDR3 coding DNA: TGTGCCAGCTCCCTAGGACAGGATGGCTACACCTTC.